These 19 T cell receptor beta chains were all obtained from the same sample, sequenced in a study of cytomegalovirus exposure and HLA in healthy donors. It was with 60 Vbeta and 13 Jbeta primers that the PCR ran. This table comes from immunoSEQ multiplex PCR, and its TCRdb copy is limited to in-frame clones, with some not included. The data contain some 150,000 clones, roughly 80% of them singletons. The sample taken for sequencing was PBMCs. These receptors were taken from a man aged 35-49 years in good health and CMV-seronegative.

This sequence joins TRBV4-2 and TRBJ1-3; tentative D call: TRBD1 (5 bases). CDR1 LGHNA and CDR2 YNFKEQ come from the germline V gene. Trimming shortened V by 0 bases and J by 2 bases, and 8 bases separated the two germline ends. The CDR3 totals 15 residues. Here the CDR3 DNA reads TGTGCCAGCAGCCAAGATCGGGGGGCTGGAAACACCATATATTTT. Residues: CASSQDRGAGNTIYF.

V is TRBV6-5 and J is TRBJ2-7; tentatively, D is TRBD2 (7 bases). The V gene lost 6 bases and the J gene lost 3 bases, with 18 bases spanning the gap. The CDR3 runs 15 residues. CDR1 is MNHEY, CDR2 SVGAGI, per germline. CDR3 DNA: TGTGCCAGCAGCTCCTCGGGGGGCATAGTCTACGAGCAGTACTTC. Amino acids: CASSSSGGIVYEQYF.

The chain joins TRBV4-3 to TRBJ2-5; 10 bases match TRBD2. The CDR3 spans 16 residues. Trimming took 0 bases from V and 4 from J; bases not matched to a gene: 5. CDR1 and CDR2 from the germline V gene are LGHNA and YSLEER. CDR3 sequence reads: CASSQEASGGAETQYF. The DNA for the CDR3 is TGCGCCAGCAGCCAAGAGGCCAGCGGGGGGGCAGAGACCCAGTACTTC.

The rearrangement uses TRBV2 and TRBJ2-7; TRBD2 aligns across 8 bases. Trimming took 4 bases from V and 8 from J; bases not matched to a gene: 1. Germline CDR1 SNHLY, CDR2 FYNNEI. There are 11 residues in the CDR3. For the CDR3, the DNA is TGTGCCAGCAGTGGACTAGCGCAGCAGTACTTC. Protein sequence: CASSGLAQQYF.

The chain employs TRBV27 and TRBJ2-6, with D tentatively TRBD1 (5 bases). Germline V gene lookup returns CDR1 MNHEY and CDR2 SMNVEV (reference sequence). CDR3 length: 17 amino acids. Trimming shortened V by 6 bases and J by 0 bases, and 15 bases separated the two germline ends. CDR3 DNA sequence: TGTGCCAGCAGCAATCGACAGAAACCCTCTGGGGCCAACGTCCTGACTTTC. Its protein product is CASSNRQKPSGANVLTF.

The V gene is TRBV19, the J gene TRBJ1-5, with 9 bases that match TRBD1. The germline CDR1 and CDR2 sequences are LNHDA and SQIVND (reference sequence). Losses at the gene ends were 3 bases for V and 3 bases for J; bases not matched to a gene: 6. CDR3 length: 16 amino acids. As DNA, the CDR3 is TGTGCCAGTAGTATTTGGGGGGACAGGGCCAATCAGCCCCAGCATTTT. Protein: CASSIWGDRANQPQHF.

Here the CDR3 reads CASSLPGNTEAFF. DNA of the CDR3: TGCGCCAGCAGCTTGCCAGGGAACACTGAAGCTTTCTTT. This sequence joins TRBV5-1 and TRBJ1-1; D remains ambiguous. Between the trimmed V and J ends, which lost 1 base and 1 base, there was a span of 5 bases. The CDR3 contains 13 residues. CDR1 SGHRS and CDR2 YFSETQ come from the germline V gene.

V usage is TRBV7-3 and J usage is TRBJ2-1; 10 bases align to TRBD2. The CDR3 runs 14 residues. Looked up from germline, CDR1 is SGHTA and CDR2 is FQGTGA. V trimming: 5 bases; J trimming: 4 bases; junction bases outside the gene matches: 2. CDR3 DNA sequence: TGTGCCAGCAGCCCAGCGGGGGGGTACAATGAGCAGTTCTTC. Protein: CASSPAGGYNEQFF. Together with reference TRBV7-3 and TRBJ2-1, the CDR3 gives the full variable domain: GAGVSQTPSNKVTEKGKYVELRCDPISGHTALYWYRQSLGQGPEFLIYFQGTGAADDSGLPNDRFFAVRPEGSVSTLKIQRTERGDSAVYLCASSPAGGYNEQFFGPGTRLTVL.

With regard to this clone: The same CDR3 also results from other DNA sequences found in this sample. The chain has TRBV27 and TRBJ1-2; 8 bases line up with TRBD1. Germline lookup yields CDR1 MNHEY and CDR2 SMNVEV (reference sequence). This CDR3 is built from 13 residues. The V and J ends lost 5 bases and 2 bases, in that order; junction bases with no gene match: 1. The CDR3 region is CASSRDRNYGYTF. The DNA for the CDR3 is TGTGCCAGCAGTAGGGACAGGAACTATGGCTACACCTTC.

This chain uses TRBV10-2 with TRBJ2-2; 12 bases fit TRBD1. Germline-derived CDR1 and CDR2 are WSHSY and SAAADI. This CDR3 contains 17 residues. V was pared by 3 bases and J by 1 base, with 3 bases of the junction left unmatched. CDR3 bases: TGCGCCAGCAGTGATGGGACAGGGGGCTTGAACACCGGGGAGCTGTTTTTT. Amino acids: CASSDGTGGLNTGELFF.

The chain employs TRBV6-1 and TRBJ1-5; 8 bases are a match to TRBD1. V was clipped by 3 bases and J by 7 bases; unmatched bases: 23. Germline V gene sequence: CDR1 MNHNS, CDR2 SASEGT. This CDR3 spans 20 amino acids. CDR3 protein: CASSDPTARGLRTQEQPQHF. The CDR3 nucleotides are TGTGCCAGCAGTGACCCTACCGCCAGGGGGCTAAGGACACAGGAACAGCCCCAGCATTTT.

J is TRBJ2-1 and V is TRBV10-3; tentatively, D is TRBD1 (5 bases). Germline V gives CDR1 ENHRY, CDR2 SYGVKD. The V end was cut by 7 bases, the J end by 0 bases, with 19 bases between. This CDR3 is built from 17 residues. Here the CDR3 reads CAITAGQGQSSYNEQFF. The CDR3, as DNA: TGTGCCATCACCGCCGGCCAGGGTCAGTCCTCCTACAATGAGCAGTTCTTC.

CDR3 protein: CASSVQRLPSNTGELFF. CDR3 in DNA: TGTGCCAGCAGCGTACAGAGACTCCCATCGAACACCGGGGAGCTGTTTTTT. The V and J genes are TRBV9 and TRBJ2-2, with D uncertain. The CDR3 totals 17 residues. Germline values: CDR1 SGDLS, CDR2 YYNGEE. With 1 base removed from V and 0 bases from J, the gap between germline ends came to 13 bases.

A few counts support this clone. V gene TRBV4-2 combines with J gene TRBJ2-3; 11 nucleotides line up with TRBD2. The CDR3 contains 18 residues. Trimming removed 1 base from V and 0 bases from J; junction bases left unmatched: 6. Germline CDR1 LGHNA, CDR2 YNFKEQ. The CDR3 sequence: CASSQALAGGPSTDTQYF. In DNA form, the CDR3 reads TGTGCCAGCAGCCAAGCATTAGCGGGGGGGCCTAGCACAGATACGCAGTATTTT.

The chain couples TRBV7-9 to TRBJ1-2; D is ambiguous. Germline lookup yields CDR1 SEHNR and CDR2 FQNEAQ (reference sequence). V shed 5 bases and J shed 3 bases, with 16 bases lying between them. This CDR3 spans 15 amino acids. The CDR3 DNA follows: TGTGCCAGCAGCCCTTTGGGGAGGCGCGACTATGGCTACACCTTC. Translating it yields CASSPLGRRDYGYTF. Full variable domain (remainder filled in from reference TRBV7-9 and TRBJ1-2): DTGVSQNPRHKITKRGQNVTFRCDPISEHNRLYWYRQTLGQGPEFLTYFQNEAQLEKSRLLSDRFSAERPKGSFSTLEIQRTEQGDSAMYLCASSPLGRRDYGYTFGSGTRLTVV.

The V and J genes are TRBV2 and TRBJ2-7; 8 bases map to TRBD2. The CDR3 spans 14 residues. The V gene's germline CDR1 is SNHLY and CDR2 FYNNEI. Losses at the gene ends were 6 bases for V and 0 bases for J; bases not matched to a gene: 4. CDR3 in DNA: TGTGCCAGCAGACAGCGGGGGAGCTCCTACGAGCAGTACTTC. This sequence encodes CASRQRGSSYEQYF.

This clone has just a few counts. The V and J genes are TRBV9 and TRBJ2-7; weak D call: TRBD2 (6 bases). CDR3 size: 15 residues. The V and J ends lost 0 bases and 3 bases respectively, with 13 bases between them. CDR1 is SGDLS and CDR2 is YYNGEE in the germline V gene. CDR3 coding DNA: TGTGCCAGCAGCGTAGAGGGAGGAGGAAACTACGAGCAGTACTTC. This codes for CASSVEGGGNYEQYF.

V is TRBV29-1 and J is TRBJ2-1; tentative D call: TRBD2 (6 bases). V was shortened by 4 bases and J by 7 bases, with 8 bases between the two germline ends. This CDR3 has 11 residues. CDR1 and CDR2 (germline): SQVTM, ANQGSEA. The CDR3 loop reads CSVARGNEQFF. CDR3 DNA sequence: TGCAGCGTTGCGCGGGGAAATGAGCAGTTCTTC.

This clone has more than one count but fewer than ten. This same CDR3 is encoded by further DNA sequences in the sample. The chain is built from TRBV5-1 and TRBJ1-1; 7 nucleotides match TRBD1. There are 14 residues in the CDR3. The V and J ends lost 0 bases and 4 bases, in that order; junction bases with no gene match: 3. Germline V gives CDR1 SGHRS, CDR2 YFSETQ. The CDR3 nucleotides read TGCGCCAGCAGCTTGGACAGGGGTGGCACTGAAGCTTTCTTT. It codes for CASSLDRGGTEAFF.